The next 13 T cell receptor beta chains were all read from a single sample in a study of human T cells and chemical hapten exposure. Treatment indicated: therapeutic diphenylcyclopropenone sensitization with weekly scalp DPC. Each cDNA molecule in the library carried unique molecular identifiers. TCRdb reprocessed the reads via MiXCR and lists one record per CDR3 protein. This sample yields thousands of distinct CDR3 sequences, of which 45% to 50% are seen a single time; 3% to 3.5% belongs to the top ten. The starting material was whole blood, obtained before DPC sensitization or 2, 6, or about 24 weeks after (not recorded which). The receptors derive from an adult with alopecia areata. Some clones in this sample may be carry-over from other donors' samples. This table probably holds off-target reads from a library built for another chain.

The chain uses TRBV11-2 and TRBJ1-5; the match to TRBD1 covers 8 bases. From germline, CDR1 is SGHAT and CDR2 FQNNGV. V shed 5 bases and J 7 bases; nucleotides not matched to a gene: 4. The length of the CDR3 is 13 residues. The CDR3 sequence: CASSRQGRQPQHF. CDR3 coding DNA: TGTGCCAGCAGCCGACAGGGGAGACAGCCCCAGCATTTT.

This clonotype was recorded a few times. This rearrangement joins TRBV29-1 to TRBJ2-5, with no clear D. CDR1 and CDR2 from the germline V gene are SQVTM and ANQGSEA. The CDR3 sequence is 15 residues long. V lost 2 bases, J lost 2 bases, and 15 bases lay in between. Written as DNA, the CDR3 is TGCAGCGTTGAAAGCCGAGCTGCGCGGCAAGAGACCCAGTACTTC. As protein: CSVESRAARQETQYF. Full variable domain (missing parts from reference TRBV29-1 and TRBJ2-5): SAVISQKPSRDICQRGTSLTIQCQVDSQVTMMFWYRQQPGQSLTLIATANQGSEATYESGFVIDKFPISRPNLTFSTLTVSNMSPEDSSIYLCSVESRAARQETQYFGPGTRLLVL.

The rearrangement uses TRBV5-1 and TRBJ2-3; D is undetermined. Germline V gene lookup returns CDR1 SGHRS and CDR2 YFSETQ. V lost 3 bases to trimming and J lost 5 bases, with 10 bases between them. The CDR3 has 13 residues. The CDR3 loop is CASSSAVGDTQYF. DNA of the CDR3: TGCGCCAGCAGCTCCGCGGTCGGAGATACGCAGTATTTT.

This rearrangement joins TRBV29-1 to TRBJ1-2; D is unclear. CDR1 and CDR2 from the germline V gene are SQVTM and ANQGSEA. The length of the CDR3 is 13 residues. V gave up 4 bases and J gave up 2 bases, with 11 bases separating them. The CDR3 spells CSVALGQNYGYTF. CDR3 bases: TGCAGCGTTGCTCTGGGCCAAAACTATGGCTACACCTTC.

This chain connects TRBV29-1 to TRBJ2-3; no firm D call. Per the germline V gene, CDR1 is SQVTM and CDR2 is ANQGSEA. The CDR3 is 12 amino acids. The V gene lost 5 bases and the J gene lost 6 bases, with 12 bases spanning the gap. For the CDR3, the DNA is TGCAGCGTTCCGCCCTCCGGCGATACGCAGTATTTT. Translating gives CSVPPSGDTQYF.

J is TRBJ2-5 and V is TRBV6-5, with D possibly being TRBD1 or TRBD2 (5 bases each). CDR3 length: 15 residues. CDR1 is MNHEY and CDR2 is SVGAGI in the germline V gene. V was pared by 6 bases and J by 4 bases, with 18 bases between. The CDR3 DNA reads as TGTGCCAGCAGCTCCAATGGTGGGGGAGCAGAGACCCAGTACTTC. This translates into CASSSNGGGAETQYF.

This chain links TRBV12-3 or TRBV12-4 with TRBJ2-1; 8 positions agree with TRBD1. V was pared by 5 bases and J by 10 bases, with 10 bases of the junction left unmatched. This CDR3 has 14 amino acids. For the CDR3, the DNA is TGTGCCAGCAGTAAGGACAGGGTACGAGGGGAGCAGTTCTTC. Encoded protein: CASSKDRVRGEQFF.

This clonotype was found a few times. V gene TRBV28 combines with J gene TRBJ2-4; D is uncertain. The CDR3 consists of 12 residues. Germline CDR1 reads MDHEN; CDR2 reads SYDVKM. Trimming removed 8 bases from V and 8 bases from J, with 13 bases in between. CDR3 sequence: CASGSAVDIQYF. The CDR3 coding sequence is TGTGCCAGCGGATCCGCGGTGGACATTCAGTACTTC.

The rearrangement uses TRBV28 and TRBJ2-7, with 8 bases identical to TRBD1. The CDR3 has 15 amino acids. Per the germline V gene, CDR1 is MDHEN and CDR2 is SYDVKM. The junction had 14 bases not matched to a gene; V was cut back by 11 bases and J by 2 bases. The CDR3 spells CAGARGAGGAYEQYF. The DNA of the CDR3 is TGTGCCGGGGCGCGGGGCGCAGGGGGCGCCTACGAGCAGTACTTC. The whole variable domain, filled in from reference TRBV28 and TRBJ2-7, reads DVKVTQSSRYLVKRTGEKVFLECVQDMDHENMFWYRQDPGLGLRLIYFSYDVKMKEKGDIPEGYSVSREKKERFSLILESASTNQTSMYLCAGARGAGGAYEQYFGPGTRLTVT.

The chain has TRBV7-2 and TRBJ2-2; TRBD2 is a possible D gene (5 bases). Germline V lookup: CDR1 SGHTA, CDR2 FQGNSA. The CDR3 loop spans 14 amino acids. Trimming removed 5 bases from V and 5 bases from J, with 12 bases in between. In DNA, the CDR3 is TGTGCCAGCAGCCCCCGGGGAGTTACCGGGGAGCTGTTTTTT. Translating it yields CASSPRGVTGELFF.

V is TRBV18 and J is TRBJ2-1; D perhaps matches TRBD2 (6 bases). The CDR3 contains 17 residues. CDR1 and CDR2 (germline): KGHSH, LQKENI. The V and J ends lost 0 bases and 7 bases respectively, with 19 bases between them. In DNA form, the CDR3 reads TGTGCCAGCTCACCACCCAGCGGGTCCTCCGGTAGGAATGAGCAGTTCTTC. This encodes CASSPPSGSSGRNEQFF.

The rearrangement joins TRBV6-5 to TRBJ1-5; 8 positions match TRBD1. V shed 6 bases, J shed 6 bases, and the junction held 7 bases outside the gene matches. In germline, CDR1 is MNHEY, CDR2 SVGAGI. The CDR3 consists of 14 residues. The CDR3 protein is CASSRGTGIQPQHF. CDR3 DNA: TGTGCCAGCAGCCGAGGGACAGGTATTCAGCCCCAGCATTTT.

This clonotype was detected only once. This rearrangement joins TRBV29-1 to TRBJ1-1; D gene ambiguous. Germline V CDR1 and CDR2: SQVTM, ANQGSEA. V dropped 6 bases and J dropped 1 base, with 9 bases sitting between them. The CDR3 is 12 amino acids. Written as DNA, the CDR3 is TGCAGCGTCGTCACACAGAACACTGAAGCTTTCTTT. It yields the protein CSVVTQNTEAFF.